The clone carrying this T cell receptor beta chain was counted once. What it binds is unknown. The CDR3 is made up of 15 amino acids. From germline, CDR1 is SGHNT and CDR2 YYREEE (reference sequence). The V gene end was trimmed by 5 bases and the J gene end by 2 bases; junction bases not matched to a gene: 10. This sample stems from a study of cytomegalovirus exposure and HLA in healthy donors. As for the study in general: Samples from HLA-typed donors yielded some 85 million unique TCRs in an early data release. General study findings and limits: Apart from CMV serostatus, no immune exposure information was available. TCR beta V segments were, for the most part, productive about 87% or about 30% of the time in an earlier analysis.

Both 60 Vbeta primers and 13 Jbeta primers went into the PCR. Sequencing was performed with immunoSEQ multiplex PCR; in TCRdb, only in-frame clones are kept and a portion is missing. The sample records 200,000 or so clones, 87% being singletons. The TCR sequence derives from a girl in the first two years of life in good health and CMV-seronegative. Sequences were obtained from PBMCs. V gene TRBV5-4 combines with J gene TRBJ2-7; TRBD1 aligns across 7 bases. CDR3 loop: CASRSFRDRPYEQYF. The CDR3 DNA follows: TGTGCCAGCAGGTCTTTCCGGGACAGACCCTACGAGCAGTACTTC.